The clone carrying this T cell receptor beta chain came up once. The CDR3 extends over 18 amino acids. Germline CDR1 reads GTSNPN; CDR2 reads SVGIG (reference sequence). V gave up 0 bases and J gave up 0 bases, with 19 bases separating them. This record belongs to a study of cytomegalovirus exposure and HLA in healthy donors. The PCR employed 60 Vbeta primers together with 13 Jbeta primers. Repertoires were generated with immunoSEQ multiplex PCR, while TCRdb's copy carries only in-frame clones and drops some. Of around 79,000 clones in the sample, roughly two thirds were seen once. V is TRBV30 and J is TRBJ2-3; TRBD2 is a possible D gene (6 bases). What was sequenced was PBMCs. This receptor was obtained from a woman aged 40 to 50 in good health and CMV-seropositive. The CDR3 DNA reads TGTGCCTGGAGTGTAGCCCCAGGGAGGCCCTCTAGCACAGATACGCAGTATTTT. It translates to CAWSVAPGRPSSTDTQYF.